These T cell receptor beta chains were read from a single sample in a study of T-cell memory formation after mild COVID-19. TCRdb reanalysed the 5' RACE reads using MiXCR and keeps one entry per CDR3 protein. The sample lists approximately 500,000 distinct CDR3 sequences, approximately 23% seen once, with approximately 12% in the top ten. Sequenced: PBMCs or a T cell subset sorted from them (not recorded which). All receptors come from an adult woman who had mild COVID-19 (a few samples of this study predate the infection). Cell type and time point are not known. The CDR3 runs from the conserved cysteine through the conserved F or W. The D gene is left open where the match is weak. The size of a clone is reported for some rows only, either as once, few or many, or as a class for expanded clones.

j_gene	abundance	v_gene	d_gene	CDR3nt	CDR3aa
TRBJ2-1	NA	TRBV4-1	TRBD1	TGCGCCAGCAGCTTCCGGGACAGGGGAACGGATGAGCAGTTCTTC	CASSFRDRGTDEQFF
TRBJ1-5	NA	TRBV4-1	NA	TGCGCCAGCAGCCAAGATATCCCGAGGTCCAGGTATAGCAATCAGCCCCAGCATTTT	CASSQDIPRSRYSNQPQHF
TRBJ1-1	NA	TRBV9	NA	TGTGCCAGCAGCTCGGGCCCGTCTTGGAACACTGAAGCTTTCTTT	CASSSGPSWNTEAFF
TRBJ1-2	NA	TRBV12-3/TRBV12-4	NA	TGTGCCAGCAGTTTTTCAGGGAGCGGCTACACCTTC	CASSFSGSGYTF
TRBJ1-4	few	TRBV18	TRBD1	TGTGCCAGCTCACCCGCCGGGACAGGGGTCGGTGAAAAACTGTTTTTT	CASSPAGTGVGEKLFF
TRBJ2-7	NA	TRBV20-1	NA	TGCAGTGGGCAGGGAGATCTGGGCGAGCAGTACTTC	CSGQGDLGEQYF
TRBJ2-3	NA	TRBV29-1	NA	TGCAGCGTTGTACGGCCGGGCACAGATACGCAGTATTTT	CSVVRPGTDTQYF
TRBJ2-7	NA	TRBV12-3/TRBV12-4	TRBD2	TGTGCCAGCGGAGCGGGGGGGGCCTACGAGCAGTACTTC	CASGAGGAYEQYF
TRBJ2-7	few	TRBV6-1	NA	TGTGCCAGCACCTCGGACAGAACCCATATCCCCTACGAGCAGTACTTC	CASTSDRTHIPYEQYF
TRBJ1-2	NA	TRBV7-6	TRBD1	TGTGCCAGCAGCCCTATCACCACAGGGGAGGCTGACTATGGCTACACCTTC	CASSPITTGEADYGYTF
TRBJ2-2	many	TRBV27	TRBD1	TGTGCCAGCAGGCGGGCAGGGGGCAGCACCGGGGAGCTGTTTTTT	CASRRAGGSTGELFF
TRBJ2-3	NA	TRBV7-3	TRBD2	TGTGCCAGCAGCTTATTGGGAGGGCAGGGCCCTAGCACAGATACGCAGTATTTT	CASSLLGGQGPSTDTQYF
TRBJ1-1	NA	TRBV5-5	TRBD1	TGTGCCAGCAGCACGGGACAGGGGGGAACTGAAGCTTTCTTT	CASSTGQGGTEAFF
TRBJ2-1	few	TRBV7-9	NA	TGTGCCAGCAGCTATAGTGAGGGTCCGAGCTCCTACAATGAGCAGTTCTTC	CASSYSEGPSSYNEQFF
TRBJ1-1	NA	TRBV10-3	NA	TGTGCCATCAGTGGAGACAGGAACACTGAAGCTTTCTTT	CAISGDRNTEAFF
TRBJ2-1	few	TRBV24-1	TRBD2	TGTGCCACCAGCGGGACTAGCGGGAGCGATGAGCAGTTCTTC	CATSGTSGSDEQFF
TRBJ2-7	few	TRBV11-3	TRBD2	TGTGCCAGCAGTGTTCCGGGACTAGCGGGATATGAGCAGTACTTC	CASSVPGLAGYEQYF
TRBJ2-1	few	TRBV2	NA	TGTGCCAGCAGTGATGGGGCTGGGGGCAATGAGCAGTTCTTC	CASSDGAGGNEQFF
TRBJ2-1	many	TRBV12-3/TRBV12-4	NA	TGTGCCAGCAGTTTATCAGGGAGCAATGAGCAGTTCTTC	CASSLSGSNEQFF
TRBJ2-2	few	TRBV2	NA	TGTGCCACCAGGTGGAACGCGAACACCGGGGAGCTGTTTTTT	CATRWNANTGELFF
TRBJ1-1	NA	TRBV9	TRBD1	TGTGCCAGCAGCGTAACAGGGGGCGCGAGGTACACTGAAGCTTTCTTT	CASSVTGGARYTEAFF
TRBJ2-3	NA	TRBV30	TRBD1	TGTGCCTGTTATACAGGGGCAGATACGCAGTATTTT	CACYTGADTQYF
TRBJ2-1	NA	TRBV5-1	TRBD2	TGCGCCAGCAACCGACTAGCGGGAGAGGGTGAGCAGTTCTTC	CASNRLAGEGEQFF
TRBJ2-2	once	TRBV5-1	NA	TGCGCCAGCAGCTTGGCCCGGGGGACAAGCACCGGGGAGCTGTTTTTT	CASSLARGTSTGELFF
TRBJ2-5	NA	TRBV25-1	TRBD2	TGTGCCAGCAGTGCAGGACTAGCGGGGGACCAGAGGGAGACCCAGTACTTC	CASSAGLAGDQRETQYF
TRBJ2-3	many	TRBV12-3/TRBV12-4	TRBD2	TGTGCCAGCAGTTTGCCAGGACTAGCGGGGGCAGATACGCAGTATTTT	CASSLPGLAGADTQYF
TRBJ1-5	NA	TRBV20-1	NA	TGCAGTGCTGGTAAAGACAGAGATCAGCCCCAGCATTTT	CSAGKDRDQPQHF
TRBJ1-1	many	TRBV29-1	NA	TGCAGCGTTGCTGTTGCGATAATGAACACTGAAGCTTTCTTT	CSVAVAIMNTEAFF
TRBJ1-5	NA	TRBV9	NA	TGTGCCAGCAGCCCCGGAAAGGGGAGCAATCAGCCCCAGCATTTT	CASSPGKGSNQPQHF
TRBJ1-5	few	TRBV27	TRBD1	TGTGCCAGCAGTTTAACCTCGACAGGGGACCGGCAGCCCCAGCATTTT	CASSLTSTGDRQPQHF
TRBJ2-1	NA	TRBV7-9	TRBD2	TGTGCCAGCAGCTTAGGTCCAGCGGGAGGGCCTAGGGATGAGCAGTTCTTC	CASSLGPAGGPRDEQFF
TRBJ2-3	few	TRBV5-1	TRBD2	TGCGCCAGCAGCCAGGGGGCTAGCGGGGGGGCGGATACGCAGTATTTT	CASSQGASGGADTQYF
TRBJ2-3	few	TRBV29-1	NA	TGCAGCGTTGACGGGGCAAGCACAGATACGCAGTATTTT	CSVDGASTDTQYF
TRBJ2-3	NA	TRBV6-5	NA	TGTGCCAGCAGTTACGACCTGGGGACAGATACGCAGTATTTT	CASSYDLGTDTQYF
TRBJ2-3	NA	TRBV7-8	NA	TGTGCCAGCAGCCAAACACCCCGGGGCCGCACAGATACGCAGTATTTT	CASSQTPRGRTDTQYF
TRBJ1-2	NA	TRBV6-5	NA	TGTGCCAGCACCCGGACAGAAGCTAACTATGGCTACACCTTC	CASTRTEANYGYTF
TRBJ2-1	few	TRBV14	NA	TGTGCCAGCAGCCAACGACGACAGCTATTCGATGAGCAGTTCTTC	CASSQRRQLFDEQFF
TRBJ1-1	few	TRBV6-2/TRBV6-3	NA	TGTGCCAGCAGTTACTCGCCAAAGAACACTGAAGCTTTCTTT	CASSYSPKNTEAFF
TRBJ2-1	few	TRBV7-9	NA	TGTGCCAGCAGCCCGGGGACCTTCAGCTCCTACAATGAGCAGTTCTTC	CASSPGTFSSYNEQFF
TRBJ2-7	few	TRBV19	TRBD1	TGTGCCAGTAGTGCCGGGACAGGGGAAAGCTCCTACGAGCAGTACTTC	CASSAGTGESSYEQYF
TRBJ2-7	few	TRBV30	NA	TGTGCCTGTCAGTCTAGTCTGACCTACGAGCAGTACTTC	CACQSSLTYEQYF
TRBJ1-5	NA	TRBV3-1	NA	TGTGCCAGCAGCGCTAGGGGCAGGACCCAGCATTTT	CASSARGRTQHF
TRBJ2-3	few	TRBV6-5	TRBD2	TGTGCCAGCAGTTACACATCTTGGACTAGCGACGACTTACTCACAGATACGCAGTATTTT	CASSYTSWTSDDLLTDTQYF
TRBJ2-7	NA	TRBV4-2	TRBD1	TGTGCCAGCAGCCAAGCCGGGACAGGGCCTCGCGAGCAGTACTTC	CASSQAGTGPREQYF
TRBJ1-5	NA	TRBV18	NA	TGTGCCAGCTCACCATCAACACCCAATAGCAATCAGCCCCAGCATTTT	CASSPSTPNSNQPQHF
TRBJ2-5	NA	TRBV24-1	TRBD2	TGTGCCACCAGTGACCCCACTAGCGCGGAGACCCAGTACTTC	CATSDPTSAETQYF
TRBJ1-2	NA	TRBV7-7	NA	TGTGCTAGCAGCCCGATAGGGGCAGACTATGGCTACACCTTC	CASSPIGADYGYTF
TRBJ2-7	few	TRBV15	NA	TGTGCCACCAGCAGAGCGGGATTAAGCTACGAGCAGTACTTC	CATSRAGLSYEQYF
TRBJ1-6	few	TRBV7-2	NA	TGTGCCAGCAGCCCCGCACCATCCAAGCGCAATTCACCCCTCCACTTT	CASSPAPSKRNSPLHF
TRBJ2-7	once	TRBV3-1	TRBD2	TGTGCCAGCAGCCCTAGCGGGCCCTCCTACGAGCAGTACTTC	CASSPSGPSYEQYF
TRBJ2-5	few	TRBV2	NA	TGTGCCAGCTGGGGACGGGAGACCCAGTACTTC	CASWGRETQYF
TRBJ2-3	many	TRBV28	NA	TGTGCCAGCAGTTTTCTGGCTGGGACAGATACGCAGTATTTT	CASSFLAGTDTQYF
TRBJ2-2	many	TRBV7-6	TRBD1	TGTGCCAGCAGCTTAGGGACAGGGGTCGCCGGGGAGCTGTTTTTT	CASSLGTGVAGELFF
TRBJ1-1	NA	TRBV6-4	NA	TGTGCCAGCAGTTCAGGACGGGGAAAAGCTTTCTTT	CASSSGRGKAFF
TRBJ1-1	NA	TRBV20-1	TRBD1	TGCAGTGCTAACAATCCCGGGACAGGAGAAGCTTTCTTT	CSANNPGTGEAFF
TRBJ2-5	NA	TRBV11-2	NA	TGTGCCAGCAGCTTAGCCCAAAGGGAGACCCAGTACTTC	CASSLAQRETQYF
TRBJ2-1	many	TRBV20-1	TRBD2	TGCAGTGCTAGCGAGCCGGGACTAGCGTTGTACAATGAGCAGTTCTTC	CSASEPGLALYNEQFF
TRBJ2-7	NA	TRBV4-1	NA	TGCGCCAGCAGCCAAGATCGGACAGACTACGAGCAGTACTTC	CASSQDRTDYEQYF
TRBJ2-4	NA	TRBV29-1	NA	TGCAGCGTTAAGGCCCGACCTCCCGGGAGCATTCAGTACTTC	CSVKARPPGSIQYF
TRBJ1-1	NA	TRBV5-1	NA	TGCGCCAGCAGCTTTTCAGTCACGAACACTGAAGCTTTCTTT	CASSFSVTNTEAFF